This T cell receptor (beta chain) was captured by sequencing in a study of T-cell reconstitution after alpha-beta-depleted transplantation in children. Study results and limitations: Roughly two months post-transplant, alpha-beta T cells reportedly originated from several hundred graft clones that had expanded. Surviving recipient T cells and thymic progenitors accounted for the high day-60 TCRbeta diversity observed in some patients. Newly made T cells mostly supplied T-cell counts and diversity one year after transplant.

Preparation of the TCRbeta library involved a method that used unique molecular identifiers. One entry per CDR3 protein results from TCRdb running MiXCR on the PCR reads. This table holds roughly 670,000 distinct CDR3 sequences, around 13% found once. V was shortened by 8 bases and J by 2 bases, with 15 bases between the two germline ends. The CDR3 runs 15 residues. This clonotype was counted at least ten times. The antigen is undetermined. The chain carries TRBV12-3 or TRBV12-4 and TRBJ2-2; D is possibly TRBD1 or TRBD2 (5 bases each). This material consisted of PBMCs, taken before TCRalphabeta/CD19-depleted stem cell transplant. The TCR sequence derives from a girl aged 2 to 9 with congenital amegakaryocytic thrombocytopenia, due to receive a stem cell transplant. CDR3 DNA: TGTGCCAGCTCCTGGGGGAATCCAAACACCGGGGAGCTGTTTTTT. Protein sequence: CASSWGNPNTGELFF.